This is a list of T cell receptor beta chains from one sample in a study of blood T cell repertoires in COVID-19. Method: immunoSEQ multiplex PCR; TCRdb's copy keeps in-frame clones and lacks some. The sample consists of around 100,000 clones, about 89% of them appearing once. The sample consisted of peripheral blood. These receptors were taken from a man aged 50 to 60 with acute or convalescent COVID-19. Each CDR3 is given with its conserved first and last residue.

V gene: TRBV10-3
CDR3 protein: CAISELGEQYF

V gene: TRBV2
CDR3 protein: CASTLAGGPDTQYF

V gene: TRBV6-2/TRBV6-3
CDR3 protein: CASSSPRGTGGHIQYF

V gene: TRBV7-9
CDR3 protein: CASSLDRGSSYEQYF

V gene: TRBV29-1
CDR3 protein: CSVDPSTGGDYGYTF

V gene: TRBV6-5
CDR3 protein: CASSYRDRGENIQYF

V gene: TRBV5-6
CDR3 protein: CASSSGLAGNNEQFF

V gene: TRBV5-1
CDR3 protein: CASSLVGSGSWETQYF

V gene: TRBV5-5
CDR3 protein: CASSYRLAGVSTDTQYF

V gene: TRBV7-9
CDR3 protein: CASRPDSHLSYNEQFF

V gene: TRBV7-8
CDR3 protein: CASSLAPGDQPQHF

V gene: TRBV28
CDR3 protein: CASSFRGYGYTF

V gene: TRBV19
CDR3 protein: CASSSRGNEQFF

V gene: TRBV3-1/TRBV3-2
CDR3 protein: CASSTEGGIQYF

V gene: TRBV6-4
CDR3 protein: CASSPTNTGELFF

V gene: TRBV6-6
CDR3 protein: CASSRTQGLSQETQYF

V gene: TRBV28
CDR3 protein: CASSDSGTSGLSSYNEQFF

V gene: TRBV4-2
CDR3 protein: CASSQDIQGGESPLHF

V gene: TRBV28
CDR3 protein: CASSGFGGSSTEAFF

V gene: TRBV7-9
CDR3 protein: CASSLVQAGNTIYF

V gene: TRBV2
CDR3 protein: CASRGQGRGTEAFF

V gene: TRBV2
CDR3 protein: CASRPLWDTQYF

V gene: TRBV29-1
CDR3 protein: CSFETAGNTIYF

V gene: TRBV7-9
CDR3 protein: CASSFGQGGSDEQYF

V gene: TRBV6-6
CDR3 protein: CASRRPGQSDSPLHF

V gene: TRBV5-4
CDR3 protein: CASSGLAGTETQYF

V gene: TRBV5-6
CDR3 protein: CASSFRLAGGGETQYF

V gene: TRBV25-1
CDR3 protein: CASSDPGGRNEQFF

V gene: TRBV2
CDR3 protein: CASRRDSWLEETQYF

V gene: TRBV30
CDR3 protein: CAWSEGHNYGYTF

V gene: TRBV29-1
CDR3 protein: CSVEDAGRKLFF

V gene: TRBV6-5
CDR3 protein: CASTLLADPADTQYF

V gene: TRBV20-1
CDR3 protein: CSAKLFNEQFF

V gene: TRBV19
CDR3 protein: CASSTMWGPYEQYF

V gene: TRBV30
CDR3 protein: CAWSAPGTDTQYF

V gene: TRBV7-9
CDR3 protein: CASSLGLAGENTRETQYF

V gene: TRBV15
CDR3 protein: CATSRGTGGTDTQYF

V gene: TRBV29-1
CDR3 protein: CSVRTGTGYTEAFF

V gene: TRBV2
CDR3 protein: CASRATTGNNQPQHF

V gene: TRBV5-1
CDR3 protein: CASSLEGAQGSYNEQFF

V gene: TRBV3-1/TRBV3-2
CDR3 protein: CASSHRTEAGVKNEQFF

V gene: TRBV15
CDR3 protein: CATSRGGENIQYF

V gene: TRBV6-5
CDR3 protein: CASRTGGDTGELFF

V gene: TRBV12-5
CDR3 protein: CASGLGGIDLEDYEQYF

V gene: TRBV30
CDR3 protein: CAWSVPLQGYNSPLHF